Here is one T cell receptor beta chain with its context. What it binds is unknown. This specimen comes from a study of CD8 T cells in Susac syndrome. TEMRA cells were FACS-enriched and CD8+ and CD4+ T cells negatively isolated. Reverse transcription of roughly 0.45 to 1 ug RNA used random hexamers. The authors amplified TCR beta CDR3 across 54 Vbeta and 13 Jbeta using immunoSEQ multiplex PCR. TCRdb reprocessed the immunoSEQ multiplex PCR reads via MiXCR and lists one record per CDR3 protein. The sample has 80,000 or so distinct CDR3 sequences, approximately 96% seen once; the top ten hold around 0.41%. J gave up 14 bases and V 5 bases, and 9 bases lay outside the gene matches. The germline V gene encodes CDR1 DFQATT and CDR2 SNEGSKA (reference sequence). The CDR3 is 13 residues long. General observations from the study: Among people with Susac, CD8+ clonal expansion was greatest in TEMRA cells and active patients. Susac-specific public clones in total CD8+ repertoires numbered some 15; in CD8+ TEMRA repertoires, they numbered 4 to 6.

The chain carries TRBV20-1 and TRBJ1-6, with 10 nucleotides matching TRBD1. Specimen: CD8+ T cells from PBMCs. This receptor was taken from a human donor with Susac syndrome. The CDR3 DNA reads as TGCAGTGCTGGGGGACAGGGGAGAAAAACCCTCCACTTT. It codes for CSAGGQGRKTLHF.